Following are 20 T cell receptor beta chains from one sample sequenced in a study of cytomegalovirus exposure and HLA in healthy donors. The PCR made use of 60 Vbeta and 13 Jbeta primers. Clones were read by immunoSEQ multiplex PCR, and TCRdb kept only the in-frame ones, dropping some. The sample has roughly 160,000 clones; about three quarters are singletons. The sample comprised PBMCs. The receptor set was obtained from a man aged 50 or older in good health and CMV-seropositive.

This chain links TRBV4-3 with TRBJ1-4, with D hard to call. Trimming shortened V by 0 bases and J by 12 bases, and 14 bases separated the two germline ends. CDR3 size: 14 residues. The germline V gene encodes CDR1 LGHNA and CDR2 YSLEER. The CDR3 sequence: CASSQDLAVKQLFF. DNA for the CDR3: TGCGCCAGCAGCCAAGATCTGGCGGTTAAACAACTGTTTTTT.

The chain has TRBV15 and TRBJ1-2, with 8 positions matching TRBD1. Germline CDR1 and CDR2: LNHNV and YYDKDF (reference sequence). Trimming at V came to 8 bases and at J to 5 bases, leaving 7 bases not matched to a gene. The CDR3 is made up of 13 amino acids. CDR3: CATLGTGDYGYTF. DNA of the CDR3: TGTGCCACCTTGGGGACAGGAGATTATGGCTACACCTTC. The whole variable domain, remainder taken from reference TRBV15 and TRBJ1-2, is DAMVIQNPRYQVTQFGKPVTLSCSQTLNHNVMYWYQQKSSQAPKLLFHYYDKDFNNEADTPDNFQSRRPNTSFCFLDIRSPGLGDTAMYLCATLGTGDYGYTFGSGTRLTVV.

This chain joins TRBV28 and TRBJ2-1; a possible D gene is TRBD1 (6 bases). CDR3 length: 16 residues. The ends were cut back, 4 bases at V and 8 bases at J, with 21 bases in the middle. CDR1 and CDR2 (germline): MDHEN, SYDVKM. CDR3 residues: CASSSPRTGRRDEQFF. DNA of the CDR3: TGTGCCAGCAGTTCCCCACGAACAGGGAGACGGGATGAGCAGTTCTTC.

In its sample, this clone was seen a few times. The chain uses TRBV5-5 and TRBJ1-5; no clear D gene. V shed 1 base and J shed 6 bases, with 11 bases lying between them. This CDR3 is built from 14 residues. Germline loops: CDR1 SGHKS, CDR2 YYEKEE (reference sequence). CDR3 DNA: TGTGCCAGCAGCTTGAAACCTCTAGGTCAGCCCCAGCATTTT. Amino acid sequence: CASSLKPLGQPQHF.

This clone was observed a few times. This CDR3 reads CASSYSSYEQFF. The CDR3, as DNA: TGTGCCAGCAGTTACTCGTCTTATGAGCAGTTCTTC. The chain carries TRBV6-6 and TRBJ2-1; no reliable D call. The CDR3 has 12 amino acids. CDR1 is MNHNY and CDR2 is SVGAGI in the germline V gene (reference sequence). The germline V and J ends were trimmed by 0 bases and 8 bases, with 5 bases remaining between them.

The gene calls are TRBV28 and TRBJ1-2; TRBD1 matches 7 bases. In germline, CDR1 is MDHEN, CDR2 SYDVKM. V lost 6 bases, J lost 4 bases, and 11 bases stayed unmatched. This CDR3 contains 15 residues. The CDR3 here is CASSTQIRDSYGYTF. The CDR3 nucleotides read TGTGCCAGCAGCACGCAAATCCGGGACAGCTATGGCTACACCTTC.

The chain joins TRBV5-1 to TRBJ2-2; 11 nucleotides align to TRBD2. The V segment lost 4 bases and the J segment 13 bases; nucleotides outside the gene matches: 9. Germline loops: CDR1 SGHRS, CDR2 YFSETQ. The CDR3 length is 14 residues. For the CDR3, the DNA is TGCGCCAGCAGCCTCCTAGCGGGGGGTCCACGGCTGTTTTTT. Protein sequence: CASSLLAGGPRLFF. The entire variable domain, with the rest obtained from reference TRBV5-1 and TRBJ2-2, is as follows: KAGVTQTPRYLIKTRGQQVTLSCSPISGHRSVSWYQQTPGQGLQFLFEYFSETQRNKGNFPGRFSGRQFSNSRSEMNVSTLELGDSALYLCASSLLAGGPRLFFGEGSRLTVL.

In DNA, the CDR3 is TGCGCCAGCAGCTCCTCTAGCGGCCAAGAGACCCAGTACTTC. This sequence encodes CASSSSSGQETQYF. The rearrangement links TRBV5-1 to TRBJ2-5, with 7 bases identical to TRBD2. V trimming: 3 bases; J trimming: 1 base; junction bases outside the gene matches: 3. Germline CDR1 SGHRS, CDR2 YFSETQ. This CDR3 spans 14 amino acids.

This sequence joins TRBV4-3 and TRBJ1-1; D is unclear. Germline assignment: CDR1 LGHNA and CDR2 YSLEER. The V and J ends lost 0 bases and 10 bases respectively, with 18 bases between them. This CDR3 comprises 15 residues. The CDR3 protein is CASSQEGRAWAGAFF. The DNA for the CDR3 is TGCGCCAGCAGCCAAGAAGGGAGGGCTTGGGCTGGAGCTTTCTTT.

The chain links TRBV15 to TRBJ1-5; tentative D call: TRBD1 (6 bases). From germline, CDR1 is LNHNV and CDR2 YYDKDF (reference sequence). This CDR3 contains 15 residues. The V end was cut by 3 bases, the J end by 5 bases, with 14 bases between. The CDR3 sequence is CATSRGHPKDQPQHF. The CDR3 DNA follows: TGTGCCACCAGCAGGGGACACCCGAAGGATCAGCCCCAGCATTTT.

This sequence joins TRBV29-1 and TRBJ1-3; no clear D. CDR3 length equals 12 residues. Germline V gives CDR1 SQVTM, CDR2 ANQGSEA. Deletions cut 6 bases from V and 0 bases from J, with 6 bases between. In DNA, the CDR3 is TGCAGCGTAGGAGGCTCTGGAAACACCATATATTTT. This gives the protein CSVGGSGNTIYF. Full variable domain (missing parts from reference TRBV29-1 and TRBJ1-3): SAVISQKPSRDICQRGTSLTIQCQVDSQVTMMFWYRQQPGQSLTLIATANQGSEATYESGFVIDKFPISRPNLTFSTLTVSNMSPEDSSIYLCSVGGSGNTIYFGEGSWLTVV.

V and J are TRBV10-3 and TRBJ1-1; the match to TRBD1 covers 7 bases. Germline-derived CDR1 and CDR2 are ENHRY and SYGVKD. This CDR3 comprises 15 residues. V trimming: 0 bases; J trimming: 4 bases; junction bases outside the gene matches: 5. The CDR3 sequence: CAISESGQASTEAFF. The DNA of the CDR3 is TGTGCCATCAGTGAGTCAGGACAGGCGAGCACTGAAGCTTTCTTT.

V gene TRBV27 combines with J gene TRBJ1-5; a weak D match, TRBD1 (6 bases). V was shortened by 2 bases and J by 3 bases, with 20 bases between the two germline ends. This CDR3 region has 18 residues. Germline CDR1 MNHEY, CDR2 SMNVEV (reference sequence). Here the CDR3 DNA reads TGTGCCAGCAGTTTAGGAGCTCGGGGGGGGGCTGACAATCAGCCCCAGCATTTT. This encodes CASSLGARGGADNQPQHF.

This CDR3 reads CASSRPGLAGEETQYF. CDR3 sequence (DNA): TGTGCCAGCAGCAGGCCGGGACTAGCGGGGGAAGAGACCCAGTACTTC. The chain carries TRBV5-4 and TRBJ2-5; 14 bases line up with TRBD2. Germline V gives CDR1 SGHNT, CDR2 YYREEE (reference sequence). J gave up 3 bases and V 4 bases, and 5 bases lay outside the gene matches. The CDR3 is 16 residues long.

This chain links TRBV4-2 with TRBJ2-3; 12 nucleotides agree with TRBD2. The CDR3 runs to 18 residues. Germline V gene data show CDR1 as LGHNA and CDR2 as YNFKEQ. The trim removed 0 bases at V and 1 base at J, leaving 5 bases unmatched. The CDR3 protein is CASSQDARLAGGTDTQYF. The CDR3 DNA reads TGTGCCAGCAGCCAAGATGCGCGACTAGCGGGGGGCACAGATACGCAGTATTTT.

V and J are TRBV6-6 and TRBJ2-5, with 7 bases identical to TRBD2. CDR1 and CDR2 from the germline V gene are MNHNY and SVGAGI (reference sequence). This CDR3 is built from 15 residues. V lost 4 bases, J lost 2 bases, and 7 bases stayed unmatched. In DNA, the CDR3 is TGTGCCAGCAGTTCTCCCGGGGGAGGGCAAGAGACCCAGTACTTC. It specifies CASSSPGGGQETQYF.

The genes are TRBV18 and TRBJ1-2; 11 bases agree with TRBD1. The CDR3 has 14 amino acids. Losses at the gene ends were 4 bases for V and 6 bases for J; bases not matched to a gene: 4. Germline CDR1 is KGHSH and CDR2 is LQKENI. CDR3 sequence reads: CASSLEDRGHGYTF. CDR3 DNA: TGTGCCAGCTCACTCGAGGACAGGGGGCATGGCTACACCTTC.

The rearrangement joins TRBV2 to TRBJ2-1; 15 bases fit TRBD2. Germline CDR1 reads SNHLY; CDR2 reads FYNNEI. CDR3 size: 15 residues. V gave up 6 bases and J gave up 6 bases; unmatched junction bases: 3. The CDR3 loop reads CASSGLAGGPNEQFF. In nucleotides, the CDR3 is TGTGCCAGCAGCGGACTAGCGGGGGGGCCCAATGAGCAGTTCTTC.

The CDR3: CAISESRASGGITDTQYF. DNA for the CDR3: TGTGCCATCAGTGAGTCGAGGGCTAGCGGGGGAATCACAGATACGCAGTATTTT. The gene calls are TRBV10-3 and TRBJ2-3; 10 bases agree with TRBD2. The CDR3 is 18 amino acids. Germline CDR1 ENHRY, CDR2 SYGVKD. Germline trimming cut 0 bases from V and 2 bases from J; bases unmatched to any gene: 8.

The rearrangement links TRBV5-5 to TRBJ1-1; the match to TRBD1 covers 8 bases. CDR1 is SGHKS and CDR2 is YYEKEE in the germline V gene (reference sequence). Trimming took 4 bases from V and 3 from J; bases not matched to a gene: 11. The CDR3 is 16 amino acids. This CDR3 reads CASSQPDRGGYTEAFF. The DNA of the CDR3 is TGTGCCAGCAGCCAACCAGACAGGGGAGGGTACACTGAAGCTTTCTTT.